The 27 T cell receptor beta chains listed next were all sequenced from one sample in a study of blood T cell repertoires in COVID-19. Sequencing was performed with immunoSEQ multiplex PCR; in TCRdb, only in-frame clones are kept and a portion is missing. The sample has tens of thousands of clones; approximately 87% are singletons. The sample consisted of peripheral blood. These receptor sequences come from a man over 45 with active COVID-19.

The genes are TRBV6-5 and TRBJ2-2; TRBD1 is a possible D gene (6 bases). The CDR3 contains 16 residues. V shed 2 bases and J shed 0 bases, with 10 bases lying between them. From germline, CDR1 is MNHEY and CDR2 SVGAGI. The CDR3 DNA sequence: TGTGCCAGCAGTTACGGGGCAGGGGCGAACACCGGGGAGCTGTTTTTT. Translated, it gives CASSYGAGANTGELFF.

The CDR3 DNA sequence: TGTGCCAGCAGCCTCCGACAGGGATCGGATACGCAGTATTTT. Translation: CASSLRQGSDTQYF. V gene TRBV7-3 combines with J gene TRBJ2-3; 7 positions match TRBD1. This CDR3 spans 14 amino acids. Trimming at V came to 5 bases and at J to 6 bases, leaving 8 bases not matched to a gene. Germline V gene data show CDR1 as SGHTA and CDR2 as FQGTGA.

The CDR3 loop is CASSFQQGGNQPQHF. For the CDR3, the DNA is TGTGCCAGCAGTTTCCAACAGGGGGGCAATCAGCCCCAGCATTTT. The chain links TRBV6-6 to TRBJ1-5, with 8 bases lining up with TRBD1. V gave up 4 bases and J gave up 2 bases; unmatched junction bases: 4. This CDR3 has 15 residues. Germline-derived CDR1 and CDR2 are MNHNY and SVGAGI (reference sequence).

The genes are TRBV21-1 and TRBJ2-7; the tabulated D call, TRBD2, remains unverified against the DNA. TRBV21-1 is flagged as a pseudogene. This CDR3 is built from 18 residues. The CDR3 sequence: CASSKEASDPLTSYEQYF. The DNA of the CDR3 is TGTGCCAGCAGCAAAGAAGCGTCAGATCCATTGACGTCCTACGAGCAGTACTTC.

The gene calls are TRBV19 and TRBJ2-2; maybe TRBD2 (6 bases). Germline V gives CDR1 LNHDA, CDR2 SQIVND (reference sequence). The CDR3 runs 13 residues. V was shortened by 6 bases and J by 6 bases, with 11 bases between the two germline ends. DNA for the CDR3: TGTGCCAGTAGCCGGGAGAGCGCCGGGGAGCTGTTTTTT. Its protein is CASSRESAGELFF.

In this sample, this clone turned up a few times. Different DNA sequences within this sample yield the same CDR3. V and J are TRBV9 and TRBJ1-1; D call uncertain. The CDR3 length is 15 residues. Germline lookup yields CDR1 SGDLS and CDR2 YYNGEE. V shed 2 bases and J shed 0 bases, with 11 bases lying between them. The CDR3: CASSVEGAMNTEAFF. The CDR3 region has the DNA TGTGCCAGCAGCGTCGAGGGTGCTATGAACACTGAAGCTTTCTTT.

The genes are TRBV15 and TRBJ2-7, with 9 bases lining up with TRBD2. Germline trimming cut 2 bases from V and 1 base from J; bases unmatched to any gene: 6. The germline gives CDR1 LNHNV, CDR2 YYDKDF (reference sequence). CDR3 size: 16 residues. The CDR3 nucleotides read TGTGCCACCAGCAGACAGACTAGCGGCGTATCCTACGAGCAGTACTTC. It translates to CATSRQTSGVSYEQYF.

This chain uses TRBV7-2 with TRBJ2-1; D may be TRBD2 (6 bases). The CDR3 is made up of 14 amino acids. Trimming pared 5 bases from V and 3 bases from J, leaving 11 bases between. In germline, CDR1 is SGHTA, CDR2 FQGNSA. CDR3 sequence reads: CASSAGTLYNEQFF. CDR3 DNA: TGTGCCAGCAGCGCAGGGACTCTCTACAATGAGCAGTTCTTC.

The chain links TRBV28 to TRBJ2-1; a possible D gene is TRBD2 (5 bases). Germline V gives CDR1 MDHEN, CDR2 SYDVKM. The CDR3 extends over 15 amino acids. Trimming left V 4 bases short and J 5 bases short, with 15 bases between. In DNA form, the CDR3 reads TGTGCCAGCAGTTGGGCCACTAGGGTTAACAATGAGCAGTTCTTC. Protein product: CASSWATRVNNEQFF.

This sequence joins TRBV6-1 and TRBJ1-1; 8 nucleotides agree with TRBD1. The CDR3 sequence is 15 residues long. With V trimmed by 1 base and J by 2 bases, 3 bases remained unmatched. Germline V gene lookup returns CDR1 MNHNS and CDR2 SASEGT. The CDR3 is CASSEVDRANTEAFF. In nucleotides, the CDR3 is TGTGCCAGCAGTGAAGTGGACAGGGCTAACACTGAAGCTTTCTTT.

This chain connects TRBV18 to TRBJ1-1; 7 bases map to TRBD1. The CDR3 is 16 residues long. Per germline, CDR1 KGHSH and CDR2 LQKENI. V trimming: 0 bases; J trimming: 2 bases; junction bases outside the gene matches: 6. The CDR3 DNA follows: TGTGCCAGCTCACCACCGGGGACAGACCTAAACACTGAAGCTTTCTTT. Its protein product is CASSPPGTDLNTEAFF.

V and J are TRBV29-1 and TRBJ2-1; D ambiguous. V lost 7 bases and J lost 7, with 17 bases in between. The CDR3 is 13 residues long. CDR1 is SQVTM, CDR2 ANQGSEA, per germline. CDR3 protein: CSGESSVGNEQFF. The CDR3 DNA reads as TGCAGCGGCGAGAGTTCAGTCGGGAATGAGCAGTTCTTC.

V is TRBV19 and J is TRBJ2-7; 13 nucleotides align to TRBD2. CDR1 is LNHDA, CDR2 SQIVND, per germline (reference sequence). V lost 5 bases and J lost 4; bases outside the gene matches: 20. There are 20 residues in the CDR3. The CDR3 bases are TGTGCCAGTAGTTTGACCCAGGGAATCGAGACTAGCGGGAGGAAGTACGAGCAGTACTTC. Residues: CASSLTQGIETSGRKYEQYF.

The V gene is TRBV9, the J gene TRBJ1-1, with 7 bases fitting TRBD1. Trimming took 1 base from V and 3 from J; bases not matched to a gene: 12. The CDR3 covers 17 residues. The germline V gene has CDR1 SGDLS and CDR2 YYNGEE. The CDR3 loop is CASSVYRGGGKDTEAFF. DNA of the CDR3: TGTGCCAGCAGCGTATACAGGGGCGGAGGGAAGGACACTGAAGCTTTCTTT.

This clone was seen once. The V and J genes are TRBV5-1 and TRBJ2-3, with 10 nucleotides matching TRBD2. The CDR3 length is 17 residues. Germline trimming cut 0 bases from V and 8 bases from J; bases unmatched to any gene: 12. Germline V gene lookup returns CDR1 SGHRS and CDR2 YFSETQ. The CDR3 loop is CASSLDPGTSVKGTQYF. Here the CDR3 DNA reads TGCGCCAGCAGCTTGGATCCCGGGACTAGCGTAAAGGGTACGCAGTATTTT.

Written as DNA, the CDR3 is TGTGCCAGCAGTTACAGGAGGAACACTGAAGCTTTCTTT. It is translated as CASSYRRNTEAFF. This chain uses TRBV28 with TRBJ1-1, with D perhaps TRBD1 (5 bases). CDR1 and CDR2 (germline): MDHEN, SYDVKM. V lost 4 bases to trimming and J lost 1 base, with 7 bases between them. The CDR3 has 13 residues.

V gene TRBV3-1 (or the pseudogene TRBV3-2) combines with J gene TRBJ1-1, with TRBD1 matching 8 bases. J gave up 4 bases and V 4 bases, and 8 bases lay outside the gene matches. Germline V CDR1 and CDR2: LGHDT, YNNKEL (reference sequence). The CDR3 is made up of 15 amino acids. As DNA, the CDR3 is TGTGCCAGCAGCCGACAGGGGCTGGGAACCACTGAAGCTTTCTTT. Amino acids: CASSRQGLGTTEAFF.

The table lists this clone with a count of one. The chain links TRBV7-8 to TRBJ2-1; 8 nucleotides align to TRBD2. Germline loops: CDR1 SGHVS, CDR2 FQNEAQ. This CDR3 contains 14 residues. V lost 8 bases, J lost 7 bases, and 10 bases stayed unmatched. The chain's CDR3 is CASVPGGRENEQFF. The CDR3 bases are TGTGCCAGCGTGCCGGGAGGGCGAGAGAATGAGCAGTTCTTC.

This chain uses TRBV6-5 with TRBJ1-3, with 7 bases aligning to TRBD1. This CDR3 has 13 amino acids. With V trimmed by 6 bases and J by 8 bases, 7 bases remained unmatched. From germline, CDR1 is MNHEY and CDR2 SVGAGI. CDR3 region: CASSLTGIDTIYF. The CDR3 DNA reads as TGTGCCAGCAGCCTGACAGGGATCGACACCATATATTTT.

This clone has just one count. The chain links TRBV29-1 to TRBJ2-7; tentatively, D is TRBD1 (5 bases). Trimming left V 1 base short and J 1 base short, with 8 bases between. The CDR3 has 13 amino acids. CDR1 is SQVTM and CDR2 is ANQGSEA in the germline V gene. CDR3 DNA: TGCAGCGTTGAAGCGGACATATCCTACGAGCAGTACTTC. Translated: CSVEADISYEQYF.

The V gene is TRBV18, the J gene TRBJ1-1; no definite D call. CDR3 length equals 13 residues. Trimming pared 4 bases from V and 0 bases from J, leaving 6 bases between. CDR1 is KGHSH and CDR2 is LQKENI in the germline V gene. The CDR3: CASSLEMNTEAFF. The DNA for the CDR3 is TGTGCCAGCTCACTAGAAATGAACACTGAAGCTTTCTTT.

This sequence joins TRBV6-2 or TRBV6-3 and TRBJ1-5, with D perhaps matching TRBD1 (6 bases). Trimming left V 2 bases short and J 7 bases short, with 9 bases between. CDR1 is MNHEY and CDR2 is SVGEGT in the germline V gene. This CDR3 comprises 13 residues. The CDR3 loop is CASSYRGIQPQHF. For the CDR3, the DNA is TGTGCCAGCAGTTACAGGGGGATCCAGCCCCAGCATTTT.

The rearrangement uses TRBV29-1 and TRBJ2-1; TRBD2 agrees at 8 bases. The CDR3 runs 13 residues. Germline values: CDR1 SQVTM, CDR2 ANQGSEA. V shed 7 bases, J shed 0 bases, and the junction held 2 bases outside the gene matches. The CDR3 reads CSASGSSYNEQFF. CDR3 sequence (DNA): TGCAGCGCGAGCGGGAGCTCCTACAATGAGCAGTTCTTC.

J is TRBJ2-7 and V is TRBV5-4; D is unresolved. Germline V gene lookup returns CDR1 SGHNT and CDR2 YYREEE (reference sequence). This CDR3 is built from 14 residues. V dropped 4 bases and J dropped 0 bases, with 11 bases sitting between them. The CDR3 region has the DNA TGTGCCAGCAGCCCCACTGGTGGCTCCTACGAGCAGTACTTC. Translating gives CASSPTGGSYEQYF.

This clone was seen just once. The CDR3 DNA reads as TGTGCCAGCAGCTCACGACAGGGGAACACTGAAGCTTTCTTT. Translation: CASSSRQGNTEAFF. The gene calls are TRBV13 and TRBJ1-1; 7 bases are a match to TRBD1. The CDR3 is 14 amino acids. The trim removed 4 bases at V and 1 base at J, leaving 3 bases unmatched. Germline V gene lookup returns CDR1 PRHDT and CDR2 FYEKMQ (reference sequence). The whole variable domain, filled in from reference TRBV13 and TRBJ1-1, reads AAGVIQSPRHLIKEKRETATLKCYPIPRHDTVYWYQQGPGQDPQFLISFYEKMQSDKGSIPDRFSAQQFSDYHSELNMSSLELGDSALYFCASSSRQGNTEAFFGQGTRLTVV.

The V and J genes are TRBV3-1 (or the pseudogene TRBV3-2) and TRBJ1-1; 9 bases fit TRBD1. J was trimmed by 1 base and V by 2 bases; bases with no gene match: 11. Germline assignment: CDR1 LGHDT and CDR2 YNNKEL (reference sequence). The CDR3 is 18 residues long. In nucleotides, the CDR3 is TGTGCCAGCAGCCAATTCGGGACAGGGAGAGTGGGGAACACTGAAGCTTTCTTT. This sequence encodes CASSQFGTGRVGNTEAFF.

The chain employs TRBV6-6 and TRBJ2-2, with 14 bases lining up with TRBD2. CDR3 length equals 16 residues. With V trimmed by 3 bases and J by 6 bases, 3 bases remained unmatched. Germline V lookup: CDR1 MNHNY, CDR2 SVGAGI (reference sequence). CDR3 sequence: CASSYGTSGSSGELFF. The CDR3 DNA reads as TGTGCCAGCAGTTATGGGACTAGCGGGAGTTCCGGGGAGCTGTTTTTT.